This TCR beta chain comes out of a study of blood T cells in healthy people across ages. A J-beta primer mix and a sample-barcoded 5' primer were used in a second PCR of about 7 to 12 cycles. A single record per CDR3 protein comes from TCRdb applying MiXCR to the 5' RACE reads. The table lists about a million distinct CDR3 sequences, under 50% of them singletons. The CDR3 consists of 16 residues. Germline V gives CDR1 SGDLS, CDR2 YYNGEE. V shed 3 bases and J 0 bases; nucleotides not matched to a gene: 3. This clonotype was seen at least ten times. The V gene is TRBV9, the J gene TRBJ1-5, with TRBD1 matching 10 bases. The sample consisted of blood. The TCR sequence derives from a man aged 30-40 years in good health. DNA of the CDR3: TGTGCCAGCAGCGCGGGGACAGGGGATAGCAATCAGCCCCAGCATTTT. This encodes CASSAGTGDSNQPQHF. The entire variable domain, with the rest obtained from reference TRBV9 and TRBJ1-5, is as follows: DSGVTQTPKHLITATGQRVTLRCSPRSGDLSVYWYQQSLDQGLQFLIQYYNGEERAKGNILERFSAQQFPDLHSELNLSSLELGDSALYFCASSAGTGDSNQPQHFGDGTRLSIL.